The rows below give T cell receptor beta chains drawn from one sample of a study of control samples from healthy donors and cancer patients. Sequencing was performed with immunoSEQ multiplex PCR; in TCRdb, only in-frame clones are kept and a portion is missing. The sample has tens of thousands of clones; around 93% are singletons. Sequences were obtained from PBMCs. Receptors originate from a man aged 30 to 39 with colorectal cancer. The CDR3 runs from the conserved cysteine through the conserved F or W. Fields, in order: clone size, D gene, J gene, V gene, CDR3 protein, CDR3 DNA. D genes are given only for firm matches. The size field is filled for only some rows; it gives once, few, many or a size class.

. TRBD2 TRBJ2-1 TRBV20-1 CSASGGSGGTWNEQFF TGCAGTGCCAGTGGGGGGAGCGGGGGGACATGGAATGAGCAGTTCTTC
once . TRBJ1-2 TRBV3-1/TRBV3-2 CASSQEGYGYTF TGTGCCAGCAGCCAAGAGGGCTATGGCTACACCTTC
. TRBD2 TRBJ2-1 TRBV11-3 CASSSGLAGYNEQFF TGTGCCAGCAGCTCGGGACTAGCGGGGTACAATGAGCAGTTCTTC
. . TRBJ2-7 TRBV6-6 CASSYMGQAYEQYF TGTGCCAGCAGTTACATGGGACAAGCCTACGAGCAGTACTTC
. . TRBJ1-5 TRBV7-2 CASSPRTNGNQPQHF TGTGCCAGCAGCCCAAGGACCAACGGAAATCAGCCCCAGCATTTT
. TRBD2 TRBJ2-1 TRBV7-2 CASSLGNLAGALNEQFF TGTGCCAGCAGCTTAGGGAACCTAGCGGGGGCTCTGAATGAGCAGTTCTTC
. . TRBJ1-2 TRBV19 CASSISGSANYGYTF TGTGCCAGTTCAATTTCAGGGAGCGCTAACTATGGCTACACCTTC
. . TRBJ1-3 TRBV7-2 CASSLVGGAEPPNTIYF TGTGCCAGCAGCTTAGTCGGGGGGGCGGAACCACCAAACACCATATATTTT
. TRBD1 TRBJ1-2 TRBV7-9 CASSFAGTGANYGYTF TGTGCCAGCAGCTTCGCCGGGACAGGGGCTAACTATGGCTACACCTTC
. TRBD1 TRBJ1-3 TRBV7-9 CASSLAPGQGAPGNTIYF TGTGCCAGCAGCTTAGCCCCGGGACAGGGGGCGCCTGGAAACACCATATATTTT
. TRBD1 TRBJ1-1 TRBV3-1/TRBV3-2 CASSPRTGMNTEAFF TGTGCCAGCAGCCCACGGACAGGAATGAACACTGAAGCTTTCTTT
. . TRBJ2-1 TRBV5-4 CASSLGTFNEQFF TGTGCCAGCAGCCTCGGGACATTCAATGAGCAGTTCTTC
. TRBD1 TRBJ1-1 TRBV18 CASSPRTGHMNTEAFF TGTGCCAGCTCACCGAGGACAGGTCACATGAACACTGAAGCTTTCTTT
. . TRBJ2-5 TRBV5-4 CASSLDTGREETQYF TGTGCCAGCAGCTTGGATACAGGGAGGGAAGAGACCCAGTACTTC
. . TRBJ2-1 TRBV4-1 CASSHGVSYNEQFF TGCGCCAGCAGCCACGGGGTCTCCTACAATGAGCAGTTCTTC
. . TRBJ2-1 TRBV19 CASQKEGPHNEQFF TGTGCCAGCCAGAAAGAGGGGCCACACAATGAGCAGTTCTTC
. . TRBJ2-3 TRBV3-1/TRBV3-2 CASSQDPQGRGTQYF TGTGCCAGCAGCCAAGATCCCCAGGGAAGGGGTACGCAGTATTTT
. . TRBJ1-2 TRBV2 CASRGVLDGSKGYTF TGTGCCAGCAGGGGGGTATTGGACGGATCTAAGGGCTACACCTTC
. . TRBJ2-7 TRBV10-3 CAITSDSSYEQYF TGTGCCATCACCTCTGACAGCTCCTACGAGCAGTACTTC
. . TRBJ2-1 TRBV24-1 CATSDLRGHEQFF TGTGCCACCAGTGATTTGCGGGGTCATGAGCAGTTCTTC
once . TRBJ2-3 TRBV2 CASVGSFTDTQYF TGTGCCAGCGTGGGTAGTTTTACAGATACGCAGTATTTT
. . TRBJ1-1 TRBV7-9 CASSLGFMNTEAFF TGTGCCAGCAGCTTAGGGTTCATGAACACTGAAGCTTTCTTT
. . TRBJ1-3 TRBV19 CASKGRLSGNTIYF TGTGCCAGTAAAGGACGCCTCTCTGGAAACACCATATATTTT
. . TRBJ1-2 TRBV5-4 CASSLSPPLGGYTF TGTGCCAGCAGCTTGTCACCCCCGCTAGGCGGCTACACCTTC
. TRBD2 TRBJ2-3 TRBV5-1 CASSPRLAGGSDTQYF TGCGCCAGCAGCCCCCGACTAGCGGGGGGATCAGATACGCAGTATTTT
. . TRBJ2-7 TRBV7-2 CASSFWQGGEQYF TGTGCCAGCAGCTTCTGGCAGGGGGGCGAGCAGTACTTC
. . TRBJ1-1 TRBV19 CASSMRWTEAFF TGTGCCAGTAGTATGAGGTGGACTGAAGCTTTCTTT
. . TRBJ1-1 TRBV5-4 CASSSLKGGNEAFF TGTGCCAGCAGCTCGCTTAAGGGGGGGAACGAAGCTTTCTTT
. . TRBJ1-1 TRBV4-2 CASSQATSGSMGTEAFF TGTGCCAGCAGCCAAGCAACCTCAGGTTCCATGGGCACTGAAGCTTTCTTT